This T cell receptor (beta chain) comes out of a study of CD8 T cells in Susac syndrome. The V gene end was trimmed by 5 bases and the J gene end by 4 bases; junction bases not matched to a gene: 18. The germline gives CDR1 LNHDA, CDR2 SQIVND (reference sequence). This CDR3 comprises 19 residues. After extraction with the RNeasy kit, roughly 0.5 to 1 ug of the RNA was reverse transcribed using random hexamers. MiXCR was run by TCRdb on the immunoSEQ multiplex PCR reads, yielding one entry per CDR3 protein. This table holds about 300,000 distinct CDR3 sequences, roughly 85% found once. Sequenced: CD8+ T cells from PBMCs. The J gene is TRBJ2-2, the V gene TRBV19, with 8 positions matching TRBD2. This TCR came from a human donor with multiple sclerosis. CDR3: CASSPKEGVGRAGTGELFF. CDR3 sequence (DNA): TGTGCCAGTAGTCCCAAGGAGGGGGTCGGGAGGGCCGGCACCGGGGAGCTGTTTTTT.